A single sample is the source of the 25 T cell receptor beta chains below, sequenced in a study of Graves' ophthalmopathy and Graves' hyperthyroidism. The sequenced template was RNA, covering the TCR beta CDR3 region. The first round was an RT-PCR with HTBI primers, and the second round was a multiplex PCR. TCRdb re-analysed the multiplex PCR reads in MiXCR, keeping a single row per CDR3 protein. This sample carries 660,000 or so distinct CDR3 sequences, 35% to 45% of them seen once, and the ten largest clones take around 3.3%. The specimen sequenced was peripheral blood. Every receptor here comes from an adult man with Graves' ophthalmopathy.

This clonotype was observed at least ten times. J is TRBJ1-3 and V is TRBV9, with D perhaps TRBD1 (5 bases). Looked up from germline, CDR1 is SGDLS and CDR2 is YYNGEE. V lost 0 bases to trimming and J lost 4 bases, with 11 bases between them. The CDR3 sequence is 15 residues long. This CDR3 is CASSVAPTDGNTIYF. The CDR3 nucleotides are TGTGCCAGCAGCGTAGCTCCGACAGACGGAAACACCATATATTTT.

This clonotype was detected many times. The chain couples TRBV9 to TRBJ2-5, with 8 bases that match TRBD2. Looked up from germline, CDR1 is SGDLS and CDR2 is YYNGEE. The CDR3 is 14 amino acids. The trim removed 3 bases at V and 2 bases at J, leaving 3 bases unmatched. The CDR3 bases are TGTGCCAGCAGCGATGGACTAGCTCAAGAGACCCAGTACTTC. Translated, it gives CASSDGLAQETQYF.

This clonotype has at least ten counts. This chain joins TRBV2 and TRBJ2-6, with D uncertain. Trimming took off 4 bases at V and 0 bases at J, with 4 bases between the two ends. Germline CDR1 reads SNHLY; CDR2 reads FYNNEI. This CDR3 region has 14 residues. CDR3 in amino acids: CASSAASGANVLTF. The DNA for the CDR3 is TGTGCCAGCAGTGCAGCCTCTGGGGCCAACGTCCTGACTTTC.

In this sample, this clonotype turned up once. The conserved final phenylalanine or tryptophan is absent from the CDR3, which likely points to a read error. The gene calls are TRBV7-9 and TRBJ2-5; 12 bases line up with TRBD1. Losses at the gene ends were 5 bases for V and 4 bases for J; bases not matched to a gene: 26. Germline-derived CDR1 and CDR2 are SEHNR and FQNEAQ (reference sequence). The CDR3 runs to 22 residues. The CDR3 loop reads CASSTGTGFGSGQGAVRETQYV. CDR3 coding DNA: TGTGCCAGCAGCACCGGGACAGGATTCGGGTCGGGACAGGGGGCTGTTCGAGAGACCCAGTACGTC.

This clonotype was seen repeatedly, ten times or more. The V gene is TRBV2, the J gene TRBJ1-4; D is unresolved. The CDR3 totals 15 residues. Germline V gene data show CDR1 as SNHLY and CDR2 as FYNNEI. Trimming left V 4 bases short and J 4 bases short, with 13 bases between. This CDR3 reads CASSGQRSVNEKLFF. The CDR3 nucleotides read TGTGCCAGCAGTGGGCAAAGGTCGGTTAATGAAAAACTGTTTTTT.

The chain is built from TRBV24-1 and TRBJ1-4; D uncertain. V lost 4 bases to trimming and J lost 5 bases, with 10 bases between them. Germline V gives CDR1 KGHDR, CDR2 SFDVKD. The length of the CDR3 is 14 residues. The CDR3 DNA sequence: TGTGCCACCAGTGACTTTCGTCAGAATGAAAAACTGTTTTTT. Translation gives CATSDFRQNEKLFF.

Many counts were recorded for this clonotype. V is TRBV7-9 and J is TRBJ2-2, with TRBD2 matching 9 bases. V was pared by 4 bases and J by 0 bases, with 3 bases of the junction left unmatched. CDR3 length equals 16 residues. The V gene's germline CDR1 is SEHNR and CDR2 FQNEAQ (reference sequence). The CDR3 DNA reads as TGTGCCAGCAGCTCCACTAGCGGGCCGAACACCGGGGAGCTGTTTTTT. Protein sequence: CASSSTSGPNTGELFF.

Here the CDR3 DNA reads TGTGCCAGTAGGGGGTATGGGGCCAACGTCCTGACTTTC. Translating gives CASRGYGANVLTF. V and J are TRBV19 and TRBJ2-6; D not certain. The CDR3 length is 13 residues. From germline, CDR1 is LNHDA and CDR2 SQIVND (reference sequence). Trimming stripped 6 bases from V and 3 bases from J, with 6 bases between.

The CDR3 bases are TGCAGCGTTGAAGAACCCCGATCCTTAAGTAGTGAGCAGTACTTC. It encodes CSVEEPRSLSSEQYF. This sequence joins TRBV29-1 and TRBJ2-7, with D uncertain. With 0 bases removed from V and 7 bases from J, the gap between germline ends came to 19 bases. Germline V gene data show CDR1 as SQVTM and CDR2 as ANQGSEA. The CDR3 runs 15 residues.

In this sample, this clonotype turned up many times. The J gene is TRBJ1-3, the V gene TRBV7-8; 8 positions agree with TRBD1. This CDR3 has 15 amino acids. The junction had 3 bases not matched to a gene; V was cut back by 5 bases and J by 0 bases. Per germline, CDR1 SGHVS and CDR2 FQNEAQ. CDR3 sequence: CASSRQGASGNTIYF. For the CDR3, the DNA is TGTGCCAGCAGCCGTCAGGGGGCCTCTGGAAACACCATATATTTT.

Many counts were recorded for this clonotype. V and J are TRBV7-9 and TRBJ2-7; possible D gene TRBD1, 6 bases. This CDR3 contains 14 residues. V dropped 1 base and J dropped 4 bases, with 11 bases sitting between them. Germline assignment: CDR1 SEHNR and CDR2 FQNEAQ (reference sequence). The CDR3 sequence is CASSLDTGPYEQYF. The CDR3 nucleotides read TGTGCCAGCAGCTTAGATACAGGGCCGTACGAGCAGTACTTC.

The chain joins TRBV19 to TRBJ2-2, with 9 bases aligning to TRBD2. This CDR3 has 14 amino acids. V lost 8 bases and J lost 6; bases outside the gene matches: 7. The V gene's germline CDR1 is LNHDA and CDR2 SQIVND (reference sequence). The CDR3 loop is CASSSGIVPGELFF. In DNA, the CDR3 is TGTGCCAGTTCTAGCGGGATAGTCCCCGGGGAGCTGTTTTTT.

The CDR3 reads CASSQDRGGANEKLFF. CDR3 DNA: TGTGCCAGCAGCCAAGATCGGGGAGGTGCTAATGAAAAACTGTTTTTT. This chain uses TRBV4-2 with TRBJ1-4; the D is unclear. The ends were cut back, 0 bases at V and 3 bases at J, with 11 bases in the middle. The CDR3 extends over 16 amino acids. Germline CDR1 and CDR2: LGHNA and YNFKEQ.

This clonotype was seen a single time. The CDR3 here is CASSNRGGGQPQHF. In nucleotides, the CDR3 is TGTGCCAGCAGTAACAGGGGAGGCGGTCAGCCCCAGCATTTT. The chain joins TRBV7-9 to TRBJ1-5; 7 positions match TRBD1. The germline V gene has CDR1 SEHNR and CDR2 FQNEAQ (reference sequence). The V segment lost 6 bases and the J segment 6 bases; nucleotides outside the gene matches: 8. This CDR3 is built from 14 residues. Drawing the rest from reference TRBV7-9 and TRBJ1-5, the complete variable domain is DTGVSQNPRHKITKRGQNVTFRCDPISEHNRLYWYRQTLGQGPEFLTYFQNEAQLEKSRLLSDRFSAERPKGSFSTLEIQRTEQGDSAMYLCASSNRGGGQPQHFGDGTRLSIL.

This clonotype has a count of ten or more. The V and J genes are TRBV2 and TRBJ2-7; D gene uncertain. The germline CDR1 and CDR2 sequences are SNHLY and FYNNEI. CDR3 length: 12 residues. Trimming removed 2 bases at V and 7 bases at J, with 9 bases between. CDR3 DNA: TGTGCCAGCAGTGAAATGGCCGGAGAGCAGTACTTC. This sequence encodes CASSEMAGEQYF.

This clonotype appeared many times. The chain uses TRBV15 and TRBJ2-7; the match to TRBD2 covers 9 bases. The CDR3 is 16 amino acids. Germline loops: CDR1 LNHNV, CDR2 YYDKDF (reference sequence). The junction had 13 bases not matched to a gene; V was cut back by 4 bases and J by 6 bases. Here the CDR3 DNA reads TGTGCCACCAGCACTAGCGGGAAAGCAGGGCTAGGCGAGCAGTACTTC. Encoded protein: CATSTSGKAGLGEQYF.

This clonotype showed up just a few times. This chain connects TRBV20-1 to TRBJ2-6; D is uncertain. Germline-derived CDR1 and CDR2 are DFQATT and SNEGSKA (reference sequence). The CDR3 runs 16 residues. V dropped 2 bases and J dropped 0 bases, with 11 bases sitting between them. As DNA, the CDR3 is TGCAGTGCTAGACAGGCCCTCTCCTCTGGGGCCAACGTCCTGACTTTC. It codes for CSARQALSSGANVLTF.

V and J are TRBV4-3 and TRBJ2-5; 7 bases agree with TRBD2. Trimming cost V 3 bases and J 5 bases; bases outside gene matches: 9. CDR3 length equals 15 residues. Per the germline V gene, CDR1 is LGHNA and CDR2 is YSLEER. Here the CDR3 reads CASSQNSGTMETQYF. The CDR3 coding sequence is TGCGCCAGCAGCCAGAACTCCGGGACTATGGAGACCCAGTACTTC.

The CDR3 DNA sequence: TGTGCCATCAGTACTAGCTTCGCTCCTCCCTACGAGCAGTACTTC. This sequence encodes CAISTSFAPPYEQYF. The rearrangement joins TRBV10-3 to TRBJ2-7; weak D call: TRBD2 (6 bases). The CDR3 is 15 residues long. V was shortened by 5 bases and J by 2 bases, with 16 bases between the two germline ends. From germline, CDR1 is ENHRY and CDR2 SYGVKD.

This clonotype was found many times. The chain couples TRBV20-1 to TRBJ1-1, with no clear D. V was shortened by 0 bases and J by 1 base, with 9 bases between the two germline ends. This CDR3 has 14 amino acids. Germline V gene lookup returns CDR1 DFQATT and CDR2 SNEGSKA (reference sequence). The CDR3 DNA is TGCAGTGCTAGAGATTCGAGGGCGAACACTGAAGCTTTCTTT. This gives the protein CSARDSRANTEAFF.

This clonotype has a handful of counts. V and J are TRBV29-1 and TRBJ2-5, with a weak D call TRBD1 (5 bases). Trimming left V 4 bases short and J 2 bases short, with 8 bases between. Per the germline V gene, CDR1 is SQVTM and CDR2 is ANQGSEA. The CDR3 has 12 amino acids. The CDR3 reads CSVGGAQETQYF. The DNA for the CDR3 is TGCAGCGTTGGGGGCGCACAAGAGACCCAGTACTTC.

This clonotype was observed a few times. The CDR3 coding sequence is TGTGCCAGCAGCCACACCCGCGCCTCTGGAAACACCATATATTTT. The encoded protein is CASSHTRASGNTIYF. The chain couples TRBV3-1 to TRBJ1-3; no firm D call. Germline V gene data show CDR1 as LGHDT and CDR2 as YNNKEL (reference sequence). This CDR3 region has 15 residues. V gave up 3 bases and J gave up 0 bases, with 9 bases separating them.

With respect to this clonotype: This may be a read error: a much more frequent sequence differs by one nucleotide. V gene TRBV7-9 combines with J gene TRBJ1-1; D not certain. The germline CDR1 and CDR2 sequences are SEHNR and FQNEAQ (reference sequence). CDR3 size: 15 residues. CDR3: CASSTTALMNTGAFF. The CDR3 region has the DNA TGTGCCAGCAGCACGACGGCTCTCATGAACACTGGAGCTTTCTTT.

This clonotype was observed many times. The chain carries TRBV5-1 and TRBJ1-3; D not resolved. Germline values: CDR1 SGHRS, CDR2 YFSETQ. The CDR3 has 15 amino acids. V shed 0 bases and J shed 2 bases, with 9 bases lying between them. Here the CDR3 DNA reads TGCGCCAGCAGCTTGGACGGCAGCCCTGGAAACACCATATATTTT. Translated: CASSLDGSPGNTIYF.

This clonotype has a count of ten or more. Here the CDR3 reads CASKVEGGEAFF. The CDR3 nucleotides read TGCGCCAGCAAAGTGGAGGGAGGTGAAGCTTTCTTT. This chain links TRBV5-1 with TRBJ1-1; D is unresolved. Germline V lookup: CDR1 SGHRS, CDR2 YFSETQ. The CDR3 is made up of 12 amino acids. Trimming took 6 bases from V and 7 from J, leaving 13 bases between them.